The 16 T cell receptor beta chains below all came from one sample that was sequenced in a study of T-cell memory formation after mild COVID-19. TCRdb re-analysed the 5' RACE reads in MiXCR, keeping a single row per CDR3 protein. The sample has 350,000 to 500,000 distinct CDR3 sequences; about a quarter are singletons. What was sequenced was PBMCs or a T cell subset sorted from them (not recorded which). These receptors all come from an adult woman who had mild COVID-19 (a few samples of this study predate the infection). Cell type and time point are not known.

V gene TRBV27 combines with J gene TRBJ2-5, with 8 bases fitting TRBD1. The germline V gene has CDR1 MNHEY and CDR2 SMNVEV (reference sequence). This CDR3 is 16 amino acids long. With V trimmed by 4 bases and J by 1 base, 8 bases remained unmatched. CDR3 residues: CASSSYSRGRQETQYF. The CDR3 DNA reads as TGTGCCAGCAGTTCTTACTCCAGGGGGCGCCAAGAGACCCAGTACTTC.

V is TRBV29-1 and J is TRBJ1-2; 7 bases are a match to TRBD1. The CDR3 length is 11 residues. Germline lookup yields CDR1 SQVTM and CDR2 ANQGSEA. J lost 11 bases, V lost 6 bases, and 9 bases had no gene match. In DNA form, the CDR3 reads TGCAGCGTCGAGGGGGACAGTGGGTACACCTTC. Protein sequence: CSVEGDSGYTF. Together with reference TRBV29-1 and TRBJ1-2, the CDR3 gives the full variable domain: SAVISQKPSRDICQRGTSLTIQCQVDSQVTMMFWYRQQPGQSLTLIATANQGSEATYESGFVIDKFPISRPNLTFSTLTVSNMSPEDSSIYLCSVEGDSGYTFGSGTRLTVV.

Only a few counts were recorded for this clonotype. The gene calls are TRBV28 and TRBJ1-2, with D unresolved. The CDR3 sequence is 14 residues long. Germline CDR1 reads MDHEN; CDR2 reads SYDVKM. Trimming shortened V by 1 base and J by 6 bases, and 12 bases separated the two germline ends. DNA of the CDR3: TGTGCCAGCAGTTTATCCTTGCCCATGGATGGCTACACCTTC. This sequence encodes CASSLSLPMDGYTF.

The sample holds a few counts of this clonotype. The chain links TRBV5-1 to TRBJ2-3; TRBD2 matches at 16 bases. Trimming took 2 bases from V and 5 from J; bases not matched to a gene: 11. Germline CDR1 reads SGHRS; CDR2 reads YFSETQ. The CDR3 totals 19 residues. The CDR3 DNA reads as TGCGCCAGCAGCTTTCGAACCGGGACTAGCGGGGGGGCTGGAGATACGCAGTATTTT. Protein: CASSFRTGTSGGAGDTQYF.

V usage is TRBV9 and J usage is TRBJ2-3; 10 bases map to TRBD2. J was trimmed by 0 bases and V by 5 bases; bases with no gene match: 6. This CDR3 is 16 amino acids long. Germline V lookup: CDR1 SGDLS, CDR2 YYNGEE. The chain's CDR3 is CASSYRTSGSTDTQYF. The CDR3 DNA sequence: TGTGCCAGCAGTTATCGGACTAGCGGTAGCACAGATACGCAGTATTTT.

A few counts support this clonotype. This rearrangement joins TRBV14 to TRBJ2-7; 9 bases agree with TRBD2. The CDR3 consists of 14 residues. Germline-derived CDR1 and CDR2 are SGHDN and FVKESK. With V trimmed by 3 bases and J by 4 bases, 4 bases remained unmatched. The CDR3 coding sequence is TGTGCCAGCAGCCATAGGGGACTAGCTTACGAGCAGTACTTC. Its protein product is CASSHRGLAYEQYF.

The rearrangement joins TRBV6-2 or TRBV6-3 to TRBJ2-7; TRBD1 aligns across 9 bases. The CDR3 length is 14 residues. Trimming cost V 7 bases and J 4 bases; bases outside gene matches: 8. Germline V gene data show CDR1 as MNHEY and CDR2 as SVGEGT. CDR3 sequence (DNA): TGTGCCAGCAAACACCGGGACAGGGAATACGAGCAGTACTTC. It encodes CASKHRDREYEQYF.

This clonotype has a handful of counts. This chain joins TRBV4-2 and TRBJ2-5; TRBD2 aligns across 11 bases. Per germline, CDR1 LGHNA and CDR2 YNFKEQ. This CDR3 has 17 amino acids. V was clipped by 1 base and J by 5 bases; unmatched bases: 9. CDR3 sequence reads: CASSQGSSGGAPETQYF. Written as DNA, the CDR3 is TGTGCCAGCAGCCAAGGGAGTAGCGGGGGGGCCCCGGAGACCCAGTACTTC.

This clonotype was counted between two and nine times. The chain links TRBV5-1 to TRBJ2-3, with D possibly matching TRBD2 (6 bases). Germline V lookup: CDR1 SGHRS, CDR2 YFSETQ. V dropped 3 bases and J dropped 0 bases, with 8 bases sitting between them. The CDR3 loop spans 14 amino acids. CDR3: CASSWDFSTDTQYF. For the CDR3, the DNA is TGCGCCAGCAGCTGGGACTTCAGCACAGATACGCAGTATTTT.

The chain recombines TRBV12-3 or TRBV12-4 with TRBJ2-3; D unclear. The CDR3 spans 13 residues. Trimming cost V 6 bases and J 0 bases, with 7 bases left between them. CDR3 DNA sequence: TGTGCCAGCAGGACCACTAGCACAGATACGCAGTATTTT. Translating gives CASRTTSTDTQYF.

This clonotype was recorded a few times. The chain carries TRBV4-2 and TRBJ2-5; D remains unclear. Trimming removed 0 bases from V and 4 bases from J, with 3 bases in between. CDR3 size: 12 residues. CDR1 is LGHNA, CDR2 YNFKEQ, per germline. CDR3 sequence: CASSQETETQYF. DNA for the CDR3: TGTGCCAGCAGCCAAGAAACAGAGACCCAGTACTTC.

This clonotype occurred a few times. This chain connects TRBV7-9 to TRBJ2-6; D uncertain. Per the germline V gene, CDR1 is SEHNR and CDR2 is FQNEAQ (reference sequence). There are 15 residues in the CDR3. Trimming stripped 5 bases from V and 3 bases from J, with 11 bases between. CDR3 loop: CASSPVVVGANVLTF. The CDR3 nucleotides are TGTGCCAGCAGCCCGGTGGTTGTTGGGGCCAACGTCCTGACTTTC.

This chain joins TRBV2 and TRBJ2-1; 8 nucleotides line up with TRBD2. Losses at the gene ends were 3 bases for V and 2 bases for J; bases not matched to a gene: 3. The germline V gene encodes CDR1 SNHLY and CDR2 FYNNEI. The CDR3 loop spans 15 amino acids. In DNA form, the CDR3 reads TGTGCCAGCAGTGACCGGGGGGGGCCCTACAATGAGCAGTTCTTC. This sequence encodes CASSDRGGPYNEQFF.

This chain uses TRBV4-3 with TRBJ2-3; D unclear. Germline V gene lookup returns CDR1 LGHNA and CDR2 YSLEER. There are 16 residues in the CDR3. Deletions cut 2 bases from V and 0 bases from J, with 12 bases between. CDR3 nucleotides: TGCGCCAGCAGCCAACAGCCGGTGGGCAGCACAGATACGCAGTATTTT. Its protein product is CASSQQPVGSTDTQYF.

Here the CDR3 reads CASSSGVQYNEQFF. CDR3 DNA: TGTGCCAGCAGCTCGGGGGTGCAATACAATGAGCAGTTCTTC. V gene TRBV7-9 combines with J gene TRBJ2-1, with a weak D call TRBD2 (6 bases). The CDR3 covers 14 residues. V was trimmed by 4 bases and J by 4 bases, leaving 11 bases between them. CDR1 and CDR2 from the germline V gene are SEHNR and FQNEAQ (reference sequence). The variable domain in full, completed from reference TRBV7-9 and TRBJ2-1, reads DTGVSQNPRHKITKRGQNVTFRCDPISEHNRLYWYRQTLGQGPEFLTYFQNEAQLEKSRLLSDRFSAERPKGSFSTLEIQRTEQGDSAMYLCASSSGVQYNEQFFGPGTRLTVL.

The V gene is TRBV7-8, the J gene TRBJ1-1, with D uncertain. The germline V gene has CDR1 SGHVS and CDR2 FQNEAQ. The V end was cut by 1 base, the J end by 7 bases, with 16 bases between. The CDR3 spans 15 residues. CDR3 protein: CASSLEFPEYFEAFF. The CDR3 DNA reads as TGTGCCAGCAGCTTAGAGTTCCCCGAATATTTTGAAGCTTTCTTT.